The rows below give T cell receptor beta chains drawn from one sample of a study of T cell responses to AZD1222 COVID-19 vaccine. Profiling relied on immunoSEQ multiplex PCR, and the TCRdb table lists in-frame clones only, not all of them. The sample lists 120,000 to 150,000 clones, around 89% occurring once. Sequencing used peripheral blood, obtained on day 0 of AZD1222 vaccination. These receptors were taken from an adult in good health. CDR3s include the opening cysteine and the closing phenylalanine or tryptophan.

v_call	j_call	cdr3_aa
TRBV27	TRBJ2-7	CASSSSDRAEQYF
TRBV28	TRBJ2-7	CASRLAGGTGEQYF
TRBV27	TRBJ2-3	CASRAGGRTDTQYF
TRBV4-3	TRBJ1-1	CASSQDARGTEAFF
TRBV11-2	TRBJ1-5	CASSLGTGNQPQHF
TRBV30	TRBJ1-5	CACQTGGEQPQHF
TRBV9	TRBJ1-1	CASSEGTLGNTEAFF
TRBV19	TRBJ2-6	CASISIGSGANVLTF
TRBV27	TRBJ2-2	CASSLSDWNTGELFF
TRBV27	TRBJ1-1	CASSLFPGGNTEAFF
TRBV7-3	TRBJ2-2	CASSSSLGFTGELFF
TRBV5-1	TRBJ2-7	CASSLLASGGTEQYF
TRBV15	TRBJ2-2	CATSRQARVNTGELFF
TRBV7-9	TRBJ1-2	CASSYPTGADGYTF
TRBV3-1/TRBV3-2	TRBJ2-7	CASSPMGRRVRGYEQYF
TRBV27	TRBJ2-6	CASSLTPGTGGANVLTF
TRBV7-8	TRBJ1-1	CASSAMEGNTEAFF
TRBV9	TRBJ1-1	CASSVAGGAVSTEAFF
TRBV6-5	TRBJ1-4	CASRSTGGYEKLFF
TRBV24-1	TRBJ1-1	CATSDLRQSMNTEAFF
TRBV10-3	TRBJ2-2	CAISREGYTGELFF
TRBV7-2	TRBJ1-1	CASSLGQGGRFTEAFF
TRBV27	TRBJ2-1	CASSRVGTSGSGQLEQFF
TRBV6-5	TRBJ2-2	CASRPSGGSGGELFF
TRBV12-5	TRBJ1-1	CASGTGQADTEAFF
TRBV18	TRBJ2-5	CASSPGGYQETQYF
TRBV6-5	TRBJ1-6	CASSYESNNSPLHF
TRBV7-2	TRBJ1-5	CASSLYQGSNQPQHF
TRBV7-8	TRBJ1-5	CASSPWTEYQPQHF
TRBV27	TRBJ1-6	CASSLGSPLHF
TRBV5-4	TRBJ1-3	CASTTPGNTIYF
TRBV14	TRBJ2-1	CASSLRTGAYNEQFF
TRBV12-3/TRBV12-4	TRBJ2-7	CASSPGRSYEQYF
TRBV7-2	TRBJ2-7	CASSRQLGGGYEQYF
TRBV27	TRBJ2-1	CASSPRAHGDEQFF
TRBV9	TRBJ1-2	CASSVAPRAGYGYTF